The clone carrying this T cell receptor beta chain has at least ten counts. Its antigen is unidentified. Trimming took 3 bases from V and 4 from J; bases not matched to a gene: 8. This CDR3 contains 16 residues. CDR1 and CDR2 from the germline V gene are SGHTA and FQGNSA. The data were taken from a study of T cells in Graves' hyperthyroidism and ophthalmopathy. Across the study: Peripheral blood sampling occurred at initial diagnosis, before any treatment.

Amplified TCR beta CDR3 regions came from RNA transcripts. The study used the HTBI primer set for a first-round RT-PCR of the TCR CDR3. TCRdb re-analysed the multiplex PCR reads in MiXCR, keeping a single row per CDR3 protein. Among 300,000 to 450,000 distinct CDR3 sequences listed, under 15% were seen once. Patients aged 18 to 65 had newly diagnosed hyperthyroidism of under 2 months' duration. General study points: In blood, most of the thyroid clonotypes expanded above 0.001 were also present.

The chain joins TRBV7-2 to TRBJ2-3; 9 bases fit TRBD1. The receptor was isolated from a woman aged 18-29 years with Graves' hyperthyroidism. What was sequenced was blood. The CDR3 loop is CASSLVGQGLADTQYF. CDR3 DNA sequence: TGTGCCAGCAGCTTGGTGGGACAGGGTCTCGCAGATACGCAGTATTTT.